This T cell receptor beta chain was obtained from a study of blood T cell repertoires in COVID-19 (dated by TCRdb to about 2020). For context, the study as a whole: Samples covering the acute and convalescent phases of COVID-19 were provided by collaborators in the United States, Italy and Spain. The material from the prospective study consisted of cDNA or gDNA derived from T cells, B-cell-depleted T cells, or PBMCs. Subjects who had been exposed to COVID-19, were actively infected with it, or had recovered from it provided the deeply sampled blood TCRbeta repertoires that made up the dataset. The repertoires were released in a freely available public database intended as a resource for research on the immune response to SARS-CoV-2. The samples were drawn from two sources: the first 160 participants of the ongoing ImmuneRACE study, and 1,000 to 1,500 subjects contributed by 6 global collaborators. Sample metadata almost always included a de-identified subject ID, COVID-19 status, age in years and sex. Where HLA class I and class II types were available, the types were taken from metadata supplied by the sample provider, not from assay-based typing.

Points on this clone: Its cognate antigen has yet to be identified. No clone much larger than this one lies a single base away; base qualities are absent.

TCRbeta CDR3 regions were amplified from genomic DNA by means of the immunoSEQ Assay, a bias-controlled multiplex PCR. The published analysis was carried out like this. Nucleated cell counts per sample were estimated from amplification of reference gene primers within the assay. To quantify the absolute abundance of each unique TCRbeta CDR3 rearrangement, sequence reads were collapsed and filtered. For each sample, productive Simpson clonality was calculated by taking the square root of Simpson's diversity index across productive rearrangements. TCRdb stores this immuneACCESS table with in-frame sequences only. Part of the clones is absent; in the studies checked, under half of the shortfall reflects unresolved V genes, and no reason is known for the rest. V and J calls and clone size are given by that table; D and trimming were obtained from the DNA. The sample contains a few hundred thousand clones, about 91% of them found a single time. Approximately 9% of the sample lies in the top ten.

Enrolling through a virtual design, the prospective study's participants ranged in age from roughly 18 to 89 years and lived across roughly 24 United States geographic areas. In the prospective study, participants were assigned to cohorts based on the clinical history participants reported in a screening survey and a study questionnaire. Recovered participants in ImmuneRACE Cohort 3 were defined as having two consecutive negative NP/OP PCR tests, clearance from a healthcare professional, or resolution of symptoms. Mobile phlebotomists in the prospective study collected whole blood, serum and a nasopharyngeal or oropharyngeal swab from every participant. Prospective study participants could optionally give additional blood draws and questionnaires over a 2-month period. Before DNA extraction, blood samples from the prospective study were shipped at room temperature or frozen. What the research found in general, with its limitations: The amount of clinical and demographic metadata varied by source and participant and was provided uncurated.

Here V drops 7 bases and J drops 8 bases, and the junction holds 3 bases not matched to any gene. The germline V gene (reference sequence) specifies LNHDA as CDR1 and SQIVND as CDR2. The CDR3, cysteine through phenylalanine, is 11 amino acids long. The only DNA kept is the CDR3, 33 bases in frame from the first base. The source is a woman between 18 and 29 years old who had recovered from COVID-19. What was sequenced was PBMCs or T cells enriched from blood (not recorded which). Here the chain combines TRBV19 and TRBJ1-1, with 8 middle bases fitting TRBD1. The CDR3 has the sequence CASTRTGEAFF. In nucleotide form, the sequence is TGTGCCAGTACCAGGACAGGGGAAGCTTTCTTT.